The subject of this entry is one TCR beta chain. This record comes from a study of siplizumab effects on memory and regulatory T cells. Generated by immunoSEQ multiplex PCR, the TCRdb table keeps only in-frame clones and is missing some. The repertoire has roughly 68,000 clones, less than 90% of them found once; the top ten carry more than 3.5%. The TCR sequence derives from a human donor in good health. Sequencing used memory CD4+ T cells sorted from blood.

CDR3 amino acids: CASSSQTVGAEAFF. DNA for the CDR3: TGCGCCAGCAGCTCACAAACCGTCGGGGCTGAAGCTTTCTTT. The genes are TRBV5-1 and TRBJ1-1; D remains unclear. The CDR3 has 14 amino acids. In germline, CDR1 is SGHRS, CDR2 YFSETQ. Trimming cost V 3 bases and J 6 bases, with 15 bases left between them.